This TCR beta chain was sequenced for a study of cytomegalovirus exposure and HLA in healthy donors. Study-wide results and limits: It was in a later analysis that TCR association rates were seen to vary by HLA locus, highest for DRB1 and lowest for HLA-C. Analyzed later, most CMV-associated TCR beta chains appeared HLA-restricted. For most TCR sequences rarity was the rule, although some public TCRs occurred in many donors.

Losses at the gene ends were 7 bases for V and 5 bases for J; bases not matched to a gene: 8. Germline CDR1 MNHNS, CDR2 SASEGT. The CDR3 is 14 residues long. In its sample, this clone was seen a few times. The antigen remains unidentified. Vbeta (60) and Jbeta (13) primers were used in the PCR. The table came from immunoSEQ multiplex PCR; TCRdb's copy has only in-frame clones and leaves some out. The profile covers approximately 170,000 clones, with around 77% appearing a single time and 2% to 2.5% taken by the ten largest. The clonotype originates from a woman aged 25-40 years in good health and CMV-seropositive. The sample was PBMCs. The rearrangement joins TRBV6-1 to TRBJ2-7; the match to TRBD1 covers 10 bases. This CDR3 is CASTSGTGVHEQYF. In DNA form, the CDR3 reads TGTGCCAGCACCTCCGGGACAGGGGTCCACGAGCAGTACTTC.